This T cell receptor beta chain was sequenced in a study of shared clonotypes between healthy human individuals. Only CD45RO-negative cells positively selected for CCR7 counted as naive CD8 cells, so terminally differentiated effector memory CD45RA+ cells were excluded. Generated by immunoSEQ multiplex PCR, the TCRdb table keeps only in-frame clones and is missing some. The sample contains around 700,000 clones, 92% of which appear only once. Trimming removed 0 bases at V and 2 bases at J, with 10 bases between. CDR1 and CDR2 from the germline V gene are SGHDT and YYEEEE. CDR3 length equals 15 residues.

Sequenced input: naive CD8+ T cells sorted from blood. The receptor's source is a man aged 25-45 years in good health. The chain couples TRBV5-6 to TRBJ2-3; TRBD1 might be the D (5 bases). The CDR3: CASSLGQKYTDTQYF. CDR3 bases: TGTGCCAGCAGCTTGGGACAGAAATACACAGATACGCAGTATTTT.